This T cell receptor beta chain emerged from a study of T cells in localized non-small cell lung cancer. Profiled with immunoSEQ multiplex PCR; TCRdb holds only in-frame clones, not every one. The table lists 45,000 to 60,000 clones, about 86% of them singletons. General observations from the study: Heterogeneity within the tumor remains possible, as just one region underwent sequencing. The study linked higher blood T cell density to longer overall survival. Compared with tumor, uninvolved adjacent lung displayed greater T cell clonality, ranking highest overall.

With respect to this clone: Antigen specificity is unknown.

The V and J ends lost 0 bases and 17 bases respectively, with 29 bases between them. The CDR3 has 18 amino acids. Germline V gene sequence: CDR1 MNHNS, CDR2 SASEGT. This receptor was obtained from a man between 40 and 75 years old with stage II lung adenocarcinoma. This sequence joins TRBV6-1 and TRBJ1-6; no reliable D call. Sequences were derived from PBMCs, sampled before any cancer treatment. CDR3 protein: CASSEAPVNRLLGRKIHF. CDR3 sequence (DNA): TGTGCCAGCAGTGAAGCGCCGGTCAACAGACTCTTAGGGCGAAAAATCCACTTT.